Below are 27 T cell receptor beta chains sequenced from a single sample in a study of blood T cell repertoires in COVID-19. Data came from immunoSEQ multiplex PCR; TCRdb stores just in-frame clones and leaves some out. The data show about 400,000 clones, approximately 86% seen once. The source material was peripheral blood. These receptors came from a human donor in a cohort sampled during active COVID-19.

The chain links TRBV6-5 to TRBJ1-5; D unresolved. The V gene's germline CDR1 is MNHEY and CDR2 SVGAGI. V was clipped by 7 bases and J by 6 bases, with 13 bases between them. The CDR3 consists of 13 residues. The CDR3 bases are TGTGCCAGCACTTTCAGGATGCGTCAGCCCCAGCATTTT. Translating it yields CASTFRMRQPQHF.

The CDR3 region is CSAPSGLQQFF. In DNA, the CDR3 is TGCAGTGCCCCTAGCGGGCTCCAGCAGTTCTTC. The genes are TRBV20-1 and TRBJ2-1; 8 bases fit TRBD2. Germline CDR1 reads DFQATT; CDR2 reads SNEGSKA (reference sequence). The CDR3 totals 11 residues. Germline trimming cut 6 bases from V and 11 bases from J; bases unmatched to any gene: 6.

CDR3 sequence reads: CASSPGQIRTTDTQYF. In DNA form, the CDR3 reads TGTGCCAGCTCACCCGGACAGATAAGAACAACAGATACGCAGTATTTT. This rearrangement joins TRBV18 to TRBJ2-3; D possibly corresponds to TRBD1 (6 bases). CDR3 length equals 16 residues. Trimming took off 3 bases at V and 3 bases at J, with 16 bases between the two ends. Germline V gives CDR1 KGHSH, CDR2 LQKENI.

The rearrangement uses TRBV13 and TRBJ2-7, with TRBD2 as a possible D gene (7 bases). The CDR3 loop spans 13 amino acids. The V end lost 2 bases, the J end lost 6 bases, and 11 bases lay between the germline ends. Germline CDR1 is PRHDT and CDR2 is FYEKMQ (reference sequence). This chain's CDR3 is CASSLRGAGEQYF. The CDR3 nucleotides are TGTGCCAGCAGCTTACGGGGGGCCGGCGAGCAGTACTTC. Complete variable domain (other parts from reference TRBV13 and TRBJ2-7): AAGVIQSPRHLIKEKRETATLKCYPIPRHDTVYWYQQGPGQDPQFLISFYEKMQSDKGSIPDRFSAQQFSDYHSELNMSSLELGDSALYFCASSLRGAGEQYFGPGTRLTVT.

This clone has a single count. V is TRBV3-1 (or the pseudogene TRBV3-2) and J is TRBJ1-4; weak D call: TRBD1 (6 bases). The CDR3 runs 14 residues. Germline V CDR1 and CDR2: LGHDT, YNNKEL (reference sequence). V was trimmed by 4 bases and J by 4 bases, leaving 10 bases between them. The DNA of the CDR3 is TGTGCCAGCAGCCCAGGGGTGGGTAATGAAAAACTGTTTTTT. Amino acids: CASSPGVGNEKLFF.

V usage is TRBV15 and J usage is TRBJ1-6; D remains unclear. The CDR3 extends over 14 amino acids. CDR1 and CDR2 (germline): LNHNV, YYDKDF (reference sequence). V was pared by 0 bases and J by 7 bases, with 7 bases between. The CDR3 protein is CATSRDLMNSPLHF. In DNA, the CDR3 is TGTGCCACCAGCAGAGATCTTATGAATTCACCCCTCCACTTT.

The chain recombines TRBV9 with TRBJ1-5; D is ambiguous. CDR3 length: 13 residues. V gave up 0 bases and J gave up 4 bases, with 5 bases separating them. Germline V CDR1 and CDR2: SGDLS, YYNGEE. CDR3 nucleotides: TGTGCCAGCAGCGTAGGGGCGAATCAGCCCCAGCATTTT. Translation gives CASSVGANQPQHF.

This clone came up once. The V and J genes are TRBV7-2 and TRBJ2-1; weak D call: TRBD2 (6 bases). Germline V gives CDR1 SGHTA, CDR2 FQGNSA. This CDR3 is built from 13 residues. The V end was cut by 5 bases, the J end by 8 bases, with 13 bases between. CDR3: CASSPTSFHEQFF. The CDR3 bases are TGTGCCAGCAGCCCCACTAGCTTCCATGAGCAGTTCTTC.

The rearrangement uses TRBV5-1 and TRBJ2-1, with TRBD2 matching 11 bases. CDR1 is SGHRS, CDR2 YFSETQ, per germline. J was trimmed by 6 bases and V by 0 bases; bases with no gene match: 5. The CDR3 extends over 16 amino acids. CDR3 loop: CASSLVPSGGTNEQFF. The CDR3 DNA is TGCGCCAGCAGCTTGGTCCCTAGCGGGGGGACCAATGAGCAGTTCTTC.

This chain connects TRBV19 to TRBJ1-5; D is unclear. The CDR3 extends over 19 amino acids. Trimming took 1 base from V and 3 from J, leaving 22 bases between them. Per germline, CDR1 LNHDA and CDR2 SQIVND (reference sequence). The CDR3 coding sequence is TGTGCCAGTAGTATAGGTTGGTTTGAGGGAATGGGTGCCAATCAGCCCCAGCATTTT. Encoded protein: CASSIGWFEGMGANQPQHF.

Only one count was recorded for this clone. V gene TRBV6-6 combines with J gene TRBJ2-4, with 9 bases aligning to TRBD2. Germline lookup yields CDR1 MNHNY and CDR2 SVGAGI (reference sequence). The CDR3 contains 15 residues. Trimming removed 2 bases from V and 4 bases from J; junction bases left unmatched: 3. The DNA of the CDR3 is TGTGCCAGCAGTTACAGCAGCGGGAGGAAAAACATTCAGTACTTC. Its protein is CASSYSSGRKNIQYF.

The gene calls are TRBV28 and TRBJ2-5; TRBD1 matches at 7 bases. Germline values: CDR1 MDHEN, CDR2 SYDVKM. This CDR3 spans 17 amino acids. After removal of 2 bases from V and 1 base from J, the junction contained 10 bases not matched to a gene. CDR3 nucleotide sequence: TGTGCCAGCAGTTTAAGCCCCCCCGGGACAGTCCAAGAGACCCAGTACTTC. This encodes CASSLSPPGTVQETQYF.

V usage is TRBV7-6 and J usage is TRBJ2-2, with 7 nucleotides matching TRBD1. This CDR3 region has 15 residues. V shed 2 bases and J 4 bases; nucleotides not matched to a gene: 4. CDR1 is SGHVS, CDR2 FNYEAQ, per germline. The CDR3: CASSLRQGPTGELFF. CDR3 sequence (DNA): TGTGCCAGCAGCTTAAGACAGGGTCCCACCGGGGAGCTGTTTTTT.

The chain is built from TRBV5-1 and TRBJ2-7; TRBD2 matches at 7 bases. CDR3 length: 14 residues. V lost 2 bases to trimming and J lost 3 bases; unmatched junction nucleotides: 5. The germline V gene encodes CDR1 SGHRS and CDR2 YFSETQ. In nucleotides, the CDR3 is TGCGCCAGCAGCTTCTCCGGGACTATCTACGAGCAGTACTTC. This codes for CASSFSGTIYEQYF.

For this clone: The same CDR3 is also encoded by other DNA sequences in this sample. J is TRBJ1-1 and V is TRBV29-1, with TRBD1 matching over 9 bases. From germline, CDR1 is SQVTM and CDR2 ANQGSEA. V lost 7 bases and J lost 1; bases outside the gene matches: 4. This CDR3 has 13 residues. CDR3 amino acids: CSALTGGNTEAFF. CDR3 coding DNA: TGCAGCGCCCTGACAGGGGGGAACACTGAAGCTTTCTTT. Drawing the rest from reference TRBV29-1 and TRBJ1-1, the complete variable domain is SAVISQKPSRDICQRGTSLTIQCQVDSQVTMMFWYRQQPGQSLTLIATANQGSEATYESGFVIDKFPISRPNLTFSTLTVSNMSPEDSSIYLCSALTGGNTEAFFGQGTRLTVV.

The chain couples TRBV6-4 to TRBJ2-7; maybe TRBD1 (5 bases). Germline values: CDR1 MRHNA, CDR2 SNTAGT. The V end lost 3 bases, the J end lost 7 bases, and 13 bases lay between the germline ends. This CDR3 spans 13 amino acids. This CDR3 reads CASSESGMGEQYF. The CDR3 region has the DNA TGTGCCAGCAGTGAATCAGGGATGGGGGAGCAGTACTTC.

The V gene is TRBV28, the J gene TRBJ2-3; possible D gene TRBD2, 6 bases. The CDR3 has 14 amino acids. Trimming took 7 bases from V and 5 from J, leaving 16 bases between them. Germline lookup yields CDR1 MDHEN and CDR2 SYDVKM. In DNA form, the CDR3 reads TGTGCCAGCAAAGTGGCGGGGACCCAAGATACGCAGTATTTT. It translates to CASKVAGTQDTQYF.

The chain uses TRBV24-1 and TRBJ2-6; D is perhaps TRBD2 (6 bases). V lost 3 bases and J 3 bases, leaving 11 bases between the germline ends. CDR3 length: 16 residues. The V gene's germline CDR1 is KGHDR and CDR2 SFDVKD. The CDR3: CATSDVGGNGANVLTF. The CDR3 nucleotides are TGTGCCACCAGTGATGTCGGGGGTAATGGGGCCAACGTCCTGACTTTC.

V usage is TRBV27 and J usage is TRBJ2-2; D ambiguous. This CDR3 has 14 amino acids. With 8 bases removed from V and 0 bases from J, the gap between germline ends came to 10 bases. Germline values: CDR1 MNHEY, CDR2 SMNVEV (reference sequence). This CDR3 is CASRLGPNTGELFF. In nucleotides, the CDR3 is TGTGCCAGCCGCCTTGGGCCGAACACCGGGGAGCTGTTTTTT.

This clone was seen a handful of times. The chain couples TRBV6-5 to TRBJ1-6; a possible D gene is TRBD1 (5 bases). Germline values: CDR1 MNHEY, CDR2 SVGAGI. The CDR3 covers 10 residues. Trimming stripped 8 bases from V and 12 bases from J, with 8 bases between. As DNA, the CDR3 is TGTGCCAGCGGAGGGGTACCCCTCCACTTT. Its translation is CASGGVPLHF.

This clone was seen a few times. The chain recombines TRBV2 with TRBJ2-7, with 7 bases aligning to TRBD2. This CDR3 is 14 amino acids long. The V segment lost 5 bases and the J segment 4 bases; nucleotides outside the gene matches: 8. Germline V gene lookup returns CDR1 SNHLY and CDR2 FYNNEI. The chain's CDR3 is CASSLSGSKYEQYF. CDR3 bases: TGTGCCAGCAGTCTTAGCGGGTCTAAGTACGAGCAGTACTTC.

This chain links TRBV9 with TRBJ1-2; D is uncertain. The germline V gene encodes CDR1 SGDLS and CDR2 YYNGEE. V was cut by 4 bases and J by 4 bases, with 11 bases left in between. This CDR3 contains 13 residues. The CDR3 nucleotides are TGTGCCAGCAGCCCACCGGGTGGCTATGGCTACACCTTC. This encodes CASSPPGGYGYTF.

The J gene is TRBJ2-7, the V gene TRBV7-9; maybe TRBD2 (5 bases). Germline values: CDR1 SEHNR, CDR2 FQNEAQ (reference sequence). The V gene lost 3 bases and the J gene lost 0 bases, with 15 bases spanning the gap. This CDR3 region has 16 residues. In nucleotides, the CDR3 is TGTGCCAGCAGCTTGTATACGGGAACAACCTCCTACGAGCAGTACTTC. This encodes CASSLYTGTTSYEQYF.

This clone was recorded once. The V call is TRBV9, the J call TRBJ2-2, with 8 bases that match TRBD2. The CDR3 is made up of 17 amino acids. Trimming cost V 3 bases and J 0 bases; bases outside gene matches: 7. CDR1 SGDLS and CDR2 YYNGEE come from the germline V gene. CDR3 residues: CASSASLAGTNTGELFF. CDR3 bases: TGTGCCAGCAGCGCATCGTTAGCGGGGACGAACACCGGGGAGCTGTTTTTT.

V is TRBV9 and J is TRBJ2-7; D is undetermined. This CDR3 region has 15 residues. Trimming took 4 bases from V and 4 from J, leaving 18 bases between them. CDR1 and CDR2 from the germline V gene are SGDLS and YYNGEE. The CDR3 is CASSNTPVPSYEQYF. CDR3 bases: TGTGCCAGCAGCAATACCCCAGTCCCCTCTTACGAGCAGTACTTC.

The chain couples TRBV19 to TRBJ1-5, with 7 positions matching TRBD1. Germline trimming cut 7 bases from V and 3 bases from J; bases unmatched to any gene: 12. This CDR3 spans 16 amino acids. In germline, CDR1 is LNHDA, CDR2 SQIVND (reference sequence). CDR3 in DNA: TGTGCCAGTACCCGGTATAGGGGGCCATTCAATCAGCCCCAGCATTTT. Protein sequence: CASTRYRGPFNQPQHF.

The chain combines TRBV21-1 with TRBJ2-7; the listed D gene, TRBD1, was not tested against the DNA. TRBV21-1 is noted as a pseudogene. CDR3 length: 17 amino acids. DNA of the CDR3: TGTGCCAGCAGCAAACGGACAGGGGGGTTAGAGGTCTACGAGCAGTACTTC. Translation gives CASSKRTGGLEVYEQYF.